Listed below are T cell receptor beta chains from one sample, sequenced in a study of OX40 agonist ivuxolimab in advanced cancers. Using immunoSEQ multiplex PCR, the repertoire was profiled, and TCRdb retains in-frame clones only, with some absent. Of some 48,000 clones listed, 92% are singletons. The source was CD4+ or CD8+ T cells sorted from blood, collected in a trial of the OX40 agonist ivuxolimab. The receptors derive from an adult with an advanced solid tumor such as melanoma, head and neck, liver or kidney cancer. CDR3s include the opening cysteine and the closing phenylalanine or tryptophan. Fields, in order: D gene, V gene, clone size, J gene, CDR3 DNA, CDR3 protein. A D gene is named only where the DNA matches it firmly. Part of the rows lack a size; the others show once, few, many or a class for expanded clones.

>NA|TRBV4-1|NA|TRBJ1-5
TGCGCCAGCAGCCAGTCAAGGGAGGGTAGCAATCAGCCCCAGCATTTT
CASSQSREGSNQPQHF
>NA|TRBV21-1|NA|TRBJ1-1
TGTGCCAGCAGCACTCGGGCGCGGGCTGAAGCTTTCTTT
CASSTRARAEAFF
>NA|TRBV28|NA|TRBJ1-1
TGTGCCAGCAGTTTGGGGGATAGGGAGAACACTGAAGCTTTCTTT
CASSLGDRENTEAFF
>TRBD1|TRBV5-6|NA|TRBJ2-1
TGTGCCAGCATCAACAGGGGCAATGAGCAGTTCTTC
CASINRGNEQFF
>NA|TRBV30|NA|TRBJ2-3
TGTGCCTCTGATTATTTGACCGTCGTCCCAGATACGCAGTATTTT
CASDYLTVVPDTQYF
>TRBD2|TRBV4-2|NA|TRBJ2-5
TGTGCCAGCAGCCAGCAGCTGGTAGGCGGGGGGGGGATAACCCAGTACTTC
CASSQQLVGGGGITQYF
>NA|TRBV2|NA|TRBJ1-4
TGTGCCAGCAGTGAAGCGGTGGGGTTGGGGGCAACTAATGAAAAACTGTTTTTT
CASSEAVGLGATNEKLFF
>TRBD1|TRBV6-6|NA|TRBJ2-5
TGTGCCAGCTCGGGACAGGGTTGGGGAGAGACCCAGTACTTC
CASSGQGWGETQYF
>TRBD1|TRBV5-6|NA|TRBJ2-7
TGTGCCAGCAGCCCCGGGACAGGAGACTACGAGCAGTACTTC
CASSPGTGDYEQYF
>TRBD1|TRBV7-8|NA|TRBJ2-3
TGTGCCAGCAGCTTCCCGACAGGGGGTTTATCCGATACGCAGTATTTT
CASSFPTGGLSDTQYF
>NA|TRBV28|NA|TRBJ2-3
TGTGCCAGCAGTACAACCATTGCAGGGGCGAGTGAGAAGAGCACAGATACGCAGTATTTT
CASSTTIAGASEKSTDTQYF
>NA|TRBV7-9|NA|TRBJ1-1
TGTGCCAGCAGCCCAGGGTTAGTGGTGAACACTGAAGCTTTCTTT
CASSPGLVVNTEAFF
>NA|TRBV7-9|NA|TRBJ1-1
TGTGCCAGCAGCCCGTTGAAGGGGGATGCCACTGAAGCTTTCTTT
CASSPLKGDATEAFF
>TRBD2|TRBV9|NA|TRBJ2-7
TGTGCCAGCAGCGTCACTAGCGGGGAGGCATACGAGCAGTACTTC
CASSVTSGEAYEQYF
>NA|TRBV30|NA|TRBJ2-3
TGTGCCGTTTCAGACGGGTACACAGATACGCAGTATTTT
CAVSDGYTDTQYF
>NA|TRBV4-1|once|TRBJ1-5
TGCGCCAGCAGCCAAGAGAGACAGTATAGCAATCAGCCCCAGCATTTT
CASSQERQYSNQPQHF
>TRBD1|TRBV7-9|NA|TRBJ1-1
TGTGCCAGCAGCCAAGGGACAGGGGGCATAACTGAAGCTTTCTTT
CASSQGTGGITEAFF
>TRBD1|TRBV6-5|NA|TRBJ1-5
TGTGCCAGCAGCCACAGGGGGCGTCTTCAGCCCCAGCATTTT
CASSHRGRLQPQHF